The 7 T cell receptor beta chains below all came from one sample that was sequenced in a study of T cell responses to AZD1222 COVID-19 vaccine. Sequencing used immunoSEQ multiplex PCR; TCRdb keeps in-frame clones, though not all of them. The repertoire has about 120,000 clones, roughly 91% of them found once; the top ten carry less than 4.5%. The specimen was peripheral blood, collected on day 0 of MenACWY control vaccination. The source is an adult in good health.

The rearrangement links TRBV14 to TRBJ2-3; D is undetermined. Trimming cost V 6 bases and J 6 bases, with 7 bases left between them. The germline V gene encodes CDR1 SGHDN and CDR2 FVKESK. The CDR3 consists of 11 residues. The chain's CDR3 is CASSLGDTQYF. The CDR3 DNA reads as TGTGCCAGCAGTCTTGGGGATACGCAGTATTTT.

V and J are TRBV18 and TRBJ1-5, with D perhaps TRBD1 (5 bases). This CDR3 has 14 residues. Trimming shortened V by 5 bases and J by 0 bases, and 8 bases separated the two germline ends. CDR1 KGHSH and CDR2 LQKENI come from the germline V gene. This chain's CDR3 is CASSGDLSNQPQHF. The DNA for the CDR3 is TGTGCCAGCTCAGGGGACCTTAGCAATCAGCCCCAGCATTTT.

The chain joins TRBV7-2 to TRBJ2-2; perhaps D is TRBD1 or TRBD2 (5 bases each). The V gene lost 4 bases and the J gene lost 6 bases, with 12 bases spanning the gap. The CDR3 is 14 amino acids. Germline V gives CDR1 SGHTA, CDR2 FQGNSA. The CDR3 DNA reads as TGTGCCAGCAGCTCCCAGGGTAGCGCCGGGGAGCTGTTTTTT. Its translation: CASSSQGSAGELFF. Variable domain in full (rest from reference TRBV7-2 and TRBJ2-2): GAGVSQSPSNKVTEKGKDVELRCDPISGHTALYWYRQSLGQGLEFLIYFQGNSAPDKSGLPSDRFSAERTGGSVSTLTIQRTQQEDSAVYLCASSSQGSAGELFFGEGSRLTVL.

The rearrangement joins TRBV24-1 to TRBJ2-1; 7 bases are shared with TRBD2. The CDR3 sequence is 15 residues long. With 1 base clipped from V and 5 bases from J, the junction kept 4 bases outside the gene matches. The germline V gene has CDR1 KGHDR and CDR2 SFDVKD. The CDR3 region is CATSDFGLGDNEQFF. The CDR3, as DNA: TGTGCCACCAGTGATTTCGGACTAGGCGACAATGAGCAGTTCTTC.

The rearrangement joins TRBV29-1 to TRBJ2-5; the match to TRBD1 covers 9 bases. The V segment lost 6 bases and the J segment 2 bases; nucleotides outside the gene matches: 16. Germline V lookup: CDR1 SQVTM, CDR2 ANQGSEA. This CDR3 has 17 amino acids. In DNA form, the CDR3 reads TGCAGCGTGACCCGACAGGGGGGCCCTAAAATACAAGAGACCCAGTACTTC. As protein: CSVTRQGGPKIQETQYF.

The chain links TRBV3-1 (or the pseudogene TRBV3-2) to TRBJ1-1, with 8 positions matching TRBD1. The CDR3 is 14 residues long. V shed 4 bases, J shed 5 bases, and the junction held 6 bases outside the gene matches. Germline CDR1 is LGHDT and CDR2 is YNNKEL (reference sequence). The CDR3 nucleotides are TGTGCCAGCAGCCCAGGGGGCGCTTGGACTGAAGCTTTCTTT. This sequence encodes CASSPGGAWTEAFF.

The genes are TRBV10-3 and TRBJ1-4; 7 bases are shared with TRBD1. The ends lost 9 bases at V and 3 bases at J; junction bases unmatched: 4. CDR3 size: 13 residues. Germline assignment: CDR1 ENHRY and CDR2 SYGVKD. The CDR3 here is CAIATGPNEKLFF. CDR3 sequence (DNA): TGTGCCATTGCGACAGGGCCTAATGAAAAACTGTTTTTT.